Presented here are 17 T cell receptor beta chains from one specimen sequenced in a study of blood T cell repertoires in COVID-19. Profiled with immunoSEQ multiplex PCR; TCRdb holds only in-frame clones, not every one. The sample gives 250,000 or so clones, roughly 84% of which show up once; 5% to 8% is in the top ten. The specimen sequenced was PBMCs or T cells enriched from blood (not recorded which). Source of these receptors: a woman between 45 and 60 years old who had been exposed to COVID-19.

The rearrangement links TRBV5-4 to TRBJ1-2; weak D call: TRBD1 (6 bases). CDR1 SGHNT and CDR2 YYREEE come from the germline V gene (reference sequence). With 3 bases removed from V and 3 bases from J, the gap between germline ends came to 12 bases. This CDR3 has 14 amino acids. In nucleotides, the CDR3 is TGTGCCAGCAGCTCCTTCGAGGGGGACTATGGCTACACCTTC. Translation gives CASSSFEGDYGYTF.

This clone was counted a single time. The chain uses TRBV12-5 and TRBJ1-5, with TRBD1 matching over 7 bases. In germline, CDR1 is LGHNT, CDR2 FRNRAP. The trim removed 1 base at V and 4 bases at J, leaving 7 bases unmatched. The CDR3 is 16 amino acids. CDR3 protein: CASGLDSTGSNQPQHF. The DNA for the CDR3 is TGTGCTAGTGGTTTGGACTCGACAGGGTCGAATCAGCCCCAGCATTTT.

This clone was seen a handful of times. This chain joins TRBV19 and TRBJ1-5; TRBD1 matches 9 bases. J was trimmed by 5 bases and V by 6 bases; bases with no gene match: 11. The CDR3 sequence is 16 residues long. Germline V CDR1 and CDR2: LNHDA, SQIVND (reference sequence). Here the CDR3 reads CASSPGTGPADQPQHF. CDR3 coding DNA: TGTGCCAGTAGCCCCGGGACAGGGCCGGCGGATCAGCCCCAGCATTTT.

The chain joins TRBV4-1 to TRBJ2-6, with 9 nucleotides matching TRBD1. The germline CDR1 and CDR2 sequences are MGHRA and YSYEKL. There are 21 residues in the CDR3. The V gene end was trimmed by 0 bases and the J gene end by 1 base; junction bases not matched to a gene: 13. CDR3 DNA: TGCGCCAGCAGCCAAGATCTTGAGGTACACAGGGGGCAATCTGGGGCCAACGTCCTGACTTTC. This sequence encodes CASSQDLEVHRGQSGANVLTF.

The V gene is TRBV7-3, the J gene TRBJ2-5, with a possible D match to TRBD1 (8 bases). The CDR3 has 14 amino acids. Germline V gene lookup returns CDR1 SGHTA and CDR2 FQGTGA. Trimming pared 5 bases from V and 10 bases from J, leaving 20 bases between. The CDR3, as DNA: TGTGCCAGCAGCCCAACAGGGGGGGCAGACGACCAGTACTTC. Its protein product is CASSPTGGADDQYF.

This clone was recorded many times. The chain carries TRBV2 and TRBJ2-7, with D maybe TRBD1 (6 bases). Germline V gene sequence: CDR1 SNHLY, CDR2 FYNNEI. This CDR3 has 13 residues. Trimming took off 7 bases at V and 2 bases at J, with 12 bases between the two ends. The CDR3 region is CASNRVSPYEQYF. CDR3 in DNA: TGTGCCAGCAACAGGGTCTCACCCTACGAGCAGTACTTC.

The V gene is TRBV7-9, the J gene TRBJ1-1; a weak D match, TRBD1 (5 bases). This CDR3 contains 13 residues. V shed 7 bases and J shed 1 base, with 10 bases lying between them. Germline-derived CDR1 and CDR2 are SEHNR and FQNEAQ (reference sequence). Here the CDR3 reads CASIPGGNTEAFF. DNA for the CDR3: TGTGCCAGCATCCCGGGGGGGAACACTGAAGCTTTCTTT.

This clone was counted a single time. The rearrangement links TRBV5-4 to TRBJ1-2; TRBD1 is a possible D gene (5 bases). V lost 2 bases and J 5 bases, leaving 10 bases between the germline ends. The CDR3 runs to 13 residues. CDR1 and CDR2 from the germline V gene are SGHNT and YYREEE (reference sequence). CDR3 sequence: CASSLEQAYGYTF. The CDR3 bases are TGTGCCAGCAGCTTAGAACAGGCTTATGGCTACACCTTC.

The CDR3: CASSLNRDTYEQYF. CDR3 in DNA: TGCGCCAGCAGCTTGAATAGGGACACCTACGAGCAGTACTTC. V and J are TRBV5-1 and TRBJ2-7, with TRBD1 as a possible D gene (6 bases). Trimming took 1 base from V and 2 from J, leaving 10 bases between them. Per the germline V gene, CDR1 is SGHRS and CDR2 is YFSETQ. This CDR3 spans 14 amino acids.

The chain employs TRBV13 and TRBJ1-2; 8 bases line up with TRBD1. The CDR3 length is 16 residues. The germline CDR1 and CDR2 sequences are PRHDT and FYEKMQ (reference sequence). V dropped 0 bases and J dropped 4; count of bases not matched to a gene: 7. In nucleotides, the CDR3 is TGTGCCAGCAGCTTAGGCCTTGCCAGGGGGCCCTATGGCTACACCTTC. This translates into CASSLGLARGPYGYTF.

The rearrangement joins TRBV11-2 to TRBJ1-3; D is uncertain. The CDR3 is 15 residues long. Trimming pared 2 bases from V and 0 bases from J, leaving 8 bases between. Germline lookup yields CDR1 SGHAT and CDR2 FQNNGV. DNA of the CDR3: TGTGCCAGCAGCTTATCCAGGTCCTCTGGAAACACCATATATTTT. It translates to CASSLSRSSGNTIYF.

The V call is TRBV19, the J call TRBJ1-1; D is unclear. Germline-derived CDR1 and CDR2 are LNHDA and SQIVND (reference sequence). V dropped 5 bases and J dropped 0 bases, with 10 bases sitting between them. This CDR3 is built from 14 residues. The CDR3 sequence: CASSPTLMNTEAFF. The CDR3 DNA sequence: TGTGCCAGTAGTCCTACGCTCATGAACACTGAAGCTTTCTTT.

J is TRBJ1-4 and V is TRBV4-1; the match to TRBD1 covers 8 bases. V lost 0 bases and J lost 7; bases outside the gene matches: 10. The germline V gene has CDR1 MGHRA and CDR2 YSYEKL. This CDR3 has 17 residues. CDR3 amino acids: CASSQDPKGQGGEKLFF. CDR3 in DNA: TGCGCCAGCAGCCAAGACCCAAAAGGACAGGGAGGTGAAAAACTGTTTTTT.

This sequence joins TRBV29-1 and TRBJ2-3, with 9 bases matching TRBD1. The J segment lost 0 bases and the V segment lost 2 bases, leaving 15 bases of the junction unmatched. Germline V gene lookup returns CDR1 SQVTM and CDR2 ANQGSEA. This CDR3 has 19 residues. This chain's CDR3 is CSVESSGTGLSTSTDTQYF. As DNA, the CDR3 is TGCAGCGTTGAATCATCCGGGACAGGGTTAAGTACTAGCACAGATACGCAGTATTTT.

Only one count was recorded for this clone. The chain is built from TRBV5-6 and TRBJ1-1, with D unresolved. This CDR3 comprises 17 residues. Germline CDR1 is SGHDT and CDR2 is YYEEEE. Trimming stripped 7 bases from V and 4 bases from J, with 26 bases between. For the CDR3, the DNA is TGTGCCAGCTCCTCGTCAGCAGGCGGAGGGATAGGCACTGAAGCTTTCTTT. This translates into CASSSSAGGGIGTEAFF.

The genes are TRBV19 and TRBJ1-1; the match to TRBD1 covers 7 bases. CDR3 length equals 14 residues. The V and J ends lost 10 bases and 3 bases, in that order; junction bases with no gene match: 11. Germline V gives CDR1 LNHDA, CDR2 SQIVND (reference sequence). The CDR3 DNA follows: TGTGCCACCTCCTCGGAGGGGGCCTACACTGAAGCTTTCTTT. Amino acids: CATSSEGAYTEAFF.

The V and J genes are TRBV15 and TRBJ2-3, with TRBD2 as a possible D gene (6 bases). CDR3 length: 15 amino acids. The V gene lost 1 base and the J gene lost 0 bases, with 8 bases spanning the gap. CDR1 is LNHNV, CDR2 YYDKDF, per germline (reference sequence). CDR3 loop: CATSRGGGSTDTQYF. Here the CDR3 DNA reads TGTGCCACCAGCAGAGGTGGGGGGAGCACAGATACGCAGTATTTT.